The 9 T cell receptor beta chains reported below all come from one sample, sequenced in a study of spatial heterogeneity in lung cancer. Noted time point: sample taken at primary tumor resection. Whole RNA came from tumor, nontumor lung or frozen PBMC and was sequenced without being sorted. MiXCR, applied by TCRdb to the 5' RACE reads, yields one record per CDR3 protein. The sample lists some 3,500 distinct CDR3 sequences, over 25% seen once, with more than 11% in the top ten. The specimen comprised normal lung tissue next to the tumor, sampled at surgery. Receptor source: a male donor with early-stage non-small cell lung cancer.

This clonotype is medium-sized (0.01 to 0.1%) by share. The chain has TRBV7-9 and TRBJ1-1; D ambiguous. V lost 3 bases, J lost 3 bases, and 5 bases lay in between. The CDR3 runs 12 residues. The germline gives CDR1 SEHNR, CDR2 FQNEAQ (reference sequence). The CDR3 loop is CASSFLDTEAFF. CDR3 nucleotides: TGTGCCAGCAGCTTCCTCGACACTGAAGCTTTCTTT.

In this sample, this clonotype is medium-sized. The CDR3 DNA follows: TGTGCCAGCAGCTTGGGGTTGGGCCTCTCCGGCCTCTCCTACAATGAGCAGTTCTTC. It codes for CASSLGLGLSGLSYNEQFF. This chain uses TRBV5-8 with TRBJ2-1; D is uncertain. Germline V gene sequence: CDR1 SGHTS, CDR2 YDEGEE. V lost 0 bases, J lost 0 bases, and 19 bases lay in between. The CDR3 extends over 19 amino acids.

This clonotype is medium-sized in the sample. The chain links TRBV6-6 to TRBJ2-5; D ambiguous. The germline V gene has CDR1 MNHNY and CDR2 SVGAGI (reference sequence). The CDR3 totals 13 residues. Between the trimmed V and J ends, which lost 4 bases and 2 bases, there was a span of 8 bases. The CDR3 loop reads CASSSTSQETQYF. CDR3 DNA sequence: TGTGCCAGCAGTTCGACTTCTCAAGAGACCCAGTACTTC.

Judged by abundance, this clonotype is medium-sized. The chain carries TRBV30 and TRBJ2-1, with D possibly TRBD1 on 5 matching bases. The CDR3 spans 11 residues. The V end lost 4 bases, the J end lost 9 bases, and 10 bases lay between the germline ends. Germline V gene lookup returns CDR1 GTSNPN and CDR2 SVGIG (reference sequence). The CDR3 region has the DNA TGTGCCTGGACCAGGGTCGGTGAGCAGTTCTTC. Its translation: CAWTRVGEQFF.

The chain carries TRBV5-6 and TRBJ2-7; perhaps TRBD1 as D (5 bases). The germline V gene encodes CDR1 SGHDT and CDR2 YYEEEE. The CDR3 extends over 14 amino acids. Trimming took 0 bases from V and 2 from J, leaving 9 bases between them. CDR3 residues: CASSLVAGPYEQYF. CDR3 nucleotides: TGTGCCAGCAGCTTGGTAGCAGGGCCCTACGAGCAGTACTTC.

This clonotype was detected only once. The chain joins TRBV3-1 to TRBJ2-1; D gene ambiguous. Germline CDR1 and CDR2: LGHDT and YNNKEL (reference sequence). Trimming pared 4 bases from V and 8 bases from J, leaving 15 bases between. CDR3 length equals 14 residues. As DNA, the CDR3 is TGTGCCAGCAGCCGAGACACCATTGCCCATGAGCAGTTCTTC. Its translation: CASSRDTIAHEQFF.

The chain employs TRBV6-1 and TRBJ1-5; no clear D gene. V was clipped by 6 bases and J by 4 bases, with 16 bases between them. The length of the CDR3 is 15 residues. CDR1 and CDR2 from the germline V gene are MNHNS and SASEGT. The CDR3 here is CASSVGQSTNQPQHF. The CDR3 bases are TGTGCCAGCAGCGTCGGCCAGTCGACGAATCAGCCCCAGCATTTT.

This clonotype rates as medium-sized (0.01 to 0.1%). The chain joins TRBV2 to TRBJ2-3, with a weak D call TRBD1 (6 bases). This CDR3 spans 14 amino acids. Germline CDR1 reads SNHLY; CDR2 reads FYNNEI. Between the trimmed V and J ends, which lost 8 bases and 5 bases, there was a span of 17 bases. CDR3 residues: CASLRDIGVDTQYF. Here the CDR3 DNA reads TGTGCCAGCCTACGGGACATCGGGGTAGATACGCAGTATTTT.

This clonotype is classed as medium-sized. The chain joins TRBV28 to TRBJ1-5; D is unresolved. The CDR3 covers 12 residues. CDR1 and CDR2 from the germline V gene are MDHEN and SYDVKM. Trimming removed 7 bases from V and 4 bases from J, with 8 bases in between. CDR3 in amino acids: CASNAGNQPQHF. CDR3 coding DNA: TGTGCCAGCAATGCGGGAAATCAGCCCCAGCATTTT.